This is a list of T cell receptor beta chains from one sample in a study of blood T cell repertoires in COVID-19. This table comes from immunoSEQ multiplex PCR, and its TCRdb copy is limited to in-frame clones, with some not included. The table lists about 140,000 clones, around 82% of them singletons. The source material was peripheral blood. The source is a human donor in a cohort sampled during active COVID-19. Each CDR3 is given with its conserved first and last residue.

CDR3 protein: CASKPDTKDYEQYF; J gene: TRBJ2-7; V gene: TRBV28
CDR3 protein: CASSLAGVGGNTIYF; J gene: TRBJ1-3; V gene: TRBV5-1
CDR3 protein: CASSIRVSNQPQHF; J gene: TRBJ1-5; V gene: TRBV19
CDR3 protein: CASSPRDRVITEAFF; J gene: TRBJ1-1; V gene: TRBV9
CDR3 protein: CSVEETRGGLFHEQFF; J gene: TRBJ2-1; V gene: TRBV29-1
CDR3 protein: CASSLGPSSYNEQFF; J gene: TRBJ2-1; V gene: TRBV11-3
CDR3 protein: CATQAGGEYEQYF; J gene: TRBJ2-7; V gene: TRBV24-1
CDR3 protein: CASSESRNEKLFF; J gene: TRBJ1-4; V gene: TRBV2
CDR3 protein: CASGSLDRVGRGYTF; J gene: TRBJ1-2; V gene: TRBV27
CDR3 protein: CASSSSMLQGGSYEQYF; J gene: TRBJ2-7; V gene: TRBV11-2
CDR3 protein: CASTPGPPEGTEAFF; J gene: TRBJ1-1; V gene: TRBV25-1
CDR3 protein: CASSPSGSSGTDTQYF; J gene: TRBJ2-3; V gene: TRBV11-3
CDR3 protein: CASSLSHSLDTIYF; J gene: TRBJ1-3; V gene: TRBV27
CDR3 protein: CASSPRENTEAFF; J gene: TRBJ1-1; V gene: TRBV7-8
CDR3 protein: CASSWAGDRGRYEQYF; J gene: TRBJ2-7; V gene: TRBV5-1
CDR3 protein: CASSLGGAGGAPGELFF; J gene: TRBJ2-2; V gene: TRBV11-2
CDR3 protein: CASSAEGLNQGYTF; J gene: TRBJ1-2; V gene: TRBV7-9
CDR3 protein: CASSPRDRGLYGYTF; J gene: TRBJ1-2; V gene: TRBV5-4
CDR3 protein: CASSLGLAGSSYNEQFF; J gene: TRBJ2-1; V gene: TRBV5-1
CDR3 protein: CASTTGSLTYEQYF; J gene: TRBJ2-7; V gene: TRBV6-5
CDR3 protein: CASNTPGGPVHEQYF; J gene: TRBJ2-7; V gene: TRBV6-6
CDR3 protein: CASSTTPRNTIYF; J gene: TRBJ1-3; V gene: TRBV19
CDR3 protein: CASSPGRGVNTEAFF; J gene: TRBJ1-1; V gene: TRBV11-3
CDR3 protein: CASSDSRTGGVNSPLHF; J gene: TRBJ1-6; V gene: TRBV9
CDR3 protein: CAANRGMNTEAFF; J gene: TRBJ1-1; V gene: TRBV10-3
CDR3 protein: CASSWARNQPQHF; J gene: TRBJ1-5; V gene: TRBV6-5
CDR3 protein: CASSLGQGLSTEAFF; J gene: TRBJ1-1; V gene: TRBV7-8
CDR3 protein: CASSTGQNNSPLHF; J gene: TRBJ1-6; V gene: TRBV7-3
CDR3 protein: CASSSRTGQRRDTEAFF; J gene: TRBJ1-1; V gene: TRBV5-1
CDR3 protein: CASSQLQGSTKKLFF; J gene: TRBJ1-4; V gene: TRBV4-2
CDR3 protein: CASSVGTGSEKLFF; J gene: TRBJ1-4; V gene: TRBV5-1
CDR3 protein: CATSRDRGNQPQHF; J gene: TRBJ1-5; V gene: TRBV15
CDR3 protein: CASSQGGDTTYEQYF; J gene: TRBJ2-7; V gene: TRBV4-1